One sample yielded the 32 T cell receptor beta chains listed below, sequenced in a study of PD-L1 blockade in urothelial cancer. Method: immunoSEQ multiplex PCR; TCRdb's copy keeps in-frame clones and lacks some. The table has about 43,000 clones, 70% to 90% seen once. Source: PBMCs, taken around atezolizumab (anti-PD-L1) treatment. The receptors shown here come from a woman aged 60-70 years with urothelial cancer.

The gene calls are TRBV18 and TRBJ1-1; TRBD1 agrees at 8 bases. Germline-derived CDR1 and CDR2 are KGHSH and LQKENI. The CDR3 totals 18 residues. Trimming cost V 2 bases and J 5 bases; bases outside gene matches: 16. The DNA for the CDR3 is TGTGCCAGCTCACCATCTGGGGGCCAGGGGGCAAAGTGGACTGAAGCTTTCTTT. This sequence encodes CASSPSGGQGAKWTEAFF. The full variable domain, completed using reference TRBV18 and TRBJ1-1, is NAGVMQNPRHLVRRRGQEARLRCSPMKGHSHVYWYRQLPEEGLKFMVYLQKENIIDESGMPKERFSAEFPKEGPSILRIQQVVRGDSAAYFCASSPSGGQGAKWTEAFFGQGTRLTVV.

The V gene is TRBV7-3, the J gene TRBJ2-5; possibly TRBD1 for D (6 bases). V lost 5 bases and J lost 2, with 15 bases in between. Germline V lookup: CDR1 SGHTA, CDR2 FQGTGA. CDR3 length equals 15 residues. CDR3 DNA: TGTGCCAGCAGCCCCATAGGACAGACGCAAGAGACCCAGTACTTC. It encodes CASSPIGQTQETQYF.

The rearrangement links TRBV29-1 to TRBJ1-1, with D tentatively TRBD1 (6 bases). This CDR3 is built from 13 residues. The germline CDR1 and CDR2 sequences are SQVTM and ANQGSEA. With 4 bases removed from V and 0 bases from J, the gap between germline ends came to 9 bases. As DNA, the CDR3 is TGCAGCGTTGGCAGGGGCCTGAACACTGAAGCTTTCTTT. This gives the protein CSVGRGLNTEAFF.

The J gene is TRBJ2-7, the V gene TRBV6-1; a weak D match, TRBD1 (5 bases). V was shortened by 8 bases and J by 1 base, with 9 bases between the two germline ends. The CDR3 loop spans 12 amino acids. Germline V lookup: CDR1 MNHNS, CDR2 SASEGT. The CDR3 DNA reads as TGTGCCAGCTGGGGCAGATCCTACGAGCAGTACTTC. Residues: CASWGRSYEQYF.

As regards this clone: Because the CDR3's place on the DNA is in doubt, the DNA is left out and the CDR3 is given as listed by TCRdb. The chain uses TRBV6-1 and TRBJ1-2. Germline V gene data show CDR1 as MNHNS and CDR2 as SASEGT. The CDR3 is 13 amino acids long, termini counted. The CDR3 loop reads CASRSWGEGSNTF.

The CDR3 reads CASSSQGANTEAFF. In DNA form, the CDR3 reads TGTGCCAGCAGCTCCCAGGGGGCGAACACTGAAGCTTTCTTT. The V and J genes are TRBV7-2 and TRBJ1-1; 8 positions match TRBD1. Germline V gene lookup returns CDR1 SGHTA and CDR2 FQGNSA. The CDR3 totals 14 residues. V was clipped by 4 bases and J by 1 base; unmatched bases: 2.

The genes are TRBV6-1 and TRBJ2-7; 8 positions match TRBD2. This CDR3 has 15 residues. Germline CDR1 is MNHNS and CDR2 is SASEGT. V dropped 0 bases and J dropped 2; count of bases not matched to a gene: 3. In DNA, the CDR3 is TGTGCCAGCAGTGAAGCCATCGGGAGGGCCTACGAGCAGTACTTC. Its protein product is CASSEAIGRAYEQYF.

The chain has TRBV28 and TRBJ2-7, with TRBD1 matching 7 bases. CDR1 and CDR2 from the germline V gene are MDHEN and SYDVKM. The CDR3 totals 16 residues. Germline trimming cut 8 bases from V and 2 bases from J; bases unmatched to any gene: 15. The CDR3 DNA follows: TGTGCCAGCTCGCGACCCTCCGGGACAGCGACCTACGAGCAGTACTTC. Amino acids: CASSRPSGTATYEQYF.

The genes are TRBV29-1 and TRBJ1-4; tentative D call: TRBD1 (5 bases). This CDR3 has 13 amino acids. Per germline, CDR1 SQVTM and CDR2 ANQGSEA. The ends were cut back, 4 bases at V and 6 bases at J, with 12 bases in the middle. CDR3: CSVGVRGDEKLFF. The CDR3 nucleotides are TGCAGCGTTGGCGTAAGGGGCGATGAAAAACTGTTTTTT. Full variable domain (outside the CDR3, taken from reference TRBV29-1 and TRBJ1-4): SAVISQKPSRDICQRGTSLTIQCQVDSQVTMMFWYRQQPGQSLTLIATANQGSEATYESGFVIDKFPISRPNLTFSTLTVSNMSPEDSSIYLCSVGVRGDEKLFFGSGTQLSVL.

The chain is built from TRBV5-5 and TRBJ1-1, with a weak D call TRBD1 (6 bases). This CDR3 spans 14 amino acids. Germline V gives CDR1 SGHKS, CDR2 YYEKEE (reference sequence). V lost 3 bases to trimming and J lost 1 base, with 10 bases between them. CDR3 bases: TGTGCCAGCAGCTCCTACAGGGAGAACACTGAAGCTTTCTTT. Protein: CASSSYRENTEAFF. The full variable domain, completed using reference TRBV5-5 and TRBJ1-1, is DAGVTQSPTHLIKTRGQQVTLRCSPISGHKSVSWYQQVLGQGPQFIFQYYEKEERGRGNFPDRFSARQFPNYSSELNVNALLLGDSALYLCASSSYRENTEAFFGQGTRLTVV.

CDR3 protein: CASSSAYEQYF. The CDR3 DNA follows: TGTGCCAGCAGCTCCGCCTACGAGCAGTACTTC. This chain connects TRBV7-9 to TRBJ2-7; D remains unclear. Germline assignment: CDR1 SEHNR and CDR2 FQNEAQ (reference sequence). The germline V and J ends were trimmed by 4 bases and 2 bases, with 3 bases remaining between them. The CDR3 contains 11 residues. Combining the CDR3 with reference TRBV7-9 and TRBJ2-7 gives the whole variable domain DTGVSQNPRHKITKRGQNVTFRCDPISEHNRLYWYRQTLGQGPEFLTYFQNEAQLEKSRLLSDRFSAERPKGSFSTLEIQRTEQGDSAMYLCASSSAYEQYFGPGTRLTVT.

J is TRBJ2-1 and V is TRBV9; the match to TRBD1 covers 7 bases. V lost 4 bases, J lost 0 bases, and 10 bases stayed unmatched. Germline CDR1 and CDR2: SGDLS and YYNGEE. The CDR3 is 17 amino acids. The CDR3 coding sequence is TGTGCCAGCAGCCCCCGACAGGGACAAACCTCCTACAATGAGCAGTTCTTC. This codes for CASSPRQGQTSYNEQFF.

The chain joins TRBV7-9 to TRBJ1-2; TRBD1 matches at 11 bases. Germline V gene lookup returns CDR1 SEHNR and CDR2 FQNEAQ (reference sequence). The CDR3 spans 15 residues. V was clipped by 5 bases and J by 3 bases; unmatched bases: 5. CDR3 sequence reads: CASSQGTGGDYGYTF. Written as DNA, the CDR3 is TGTGCCAGCAGCCAAGGGACAGGGGGAGACTATGGCTACACCTTC.

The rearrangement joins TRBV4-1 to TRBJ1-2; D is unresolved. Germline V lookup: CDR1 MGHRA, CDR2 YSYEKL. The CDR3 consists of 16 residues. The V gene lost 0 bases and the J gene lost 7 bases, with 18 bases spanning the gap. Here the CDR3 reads CASSQEWVEGVGGYTF. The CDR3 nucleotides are TGCGCCAGCAGCCAAGAGTGGGTAGAGGGAGTCGGTGGCTACACCTTC.

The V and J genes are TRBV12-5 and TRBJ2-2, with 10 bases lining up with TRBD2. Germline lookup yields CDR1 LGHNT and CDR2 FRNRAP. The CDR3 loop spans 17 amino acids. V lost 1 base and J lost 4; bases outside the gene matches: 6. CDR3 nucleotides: TGTGCTAGTGGTTTGGGACAAACTAGCGGGATCACCGGGGAGCTGTTTTTT. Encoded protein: CASGLGQTSGITGELFF.

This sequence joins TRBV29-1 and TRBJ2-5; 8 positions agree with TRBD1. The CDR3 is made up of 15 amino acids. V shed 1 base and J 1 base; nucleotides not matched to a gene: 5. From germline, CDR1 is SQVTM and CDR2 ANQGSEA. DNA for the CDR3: TGCAGCGTTGAAGCAGACAGGGGCCGCCAAGAGACCCAGTACTTC. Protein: CSVEADRGRQETQYF. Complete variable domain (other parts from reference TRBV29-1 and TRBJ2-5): SAVISQKPSRDICQRGTSLTIQCQVDSQVTMMFWYRQQPGQSLTLIATANQGSEATYESGFVIDKFPISRPNLTFSTLTVSNMSPEDSSIYLCSVEADRGRQETQYFGPGTRLLVL.

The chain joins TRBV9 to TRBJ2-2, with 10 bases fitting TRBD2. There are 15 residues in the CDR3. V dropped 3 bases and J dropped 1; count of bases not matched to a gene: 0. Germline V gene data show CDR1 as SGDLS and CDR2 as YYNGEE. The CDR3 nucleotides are TGTGCCAGCAGCGGACTAGCGGGGAACACCGGGGAGCTGTTTTTT. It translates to CASSGLAGNTGELFF.

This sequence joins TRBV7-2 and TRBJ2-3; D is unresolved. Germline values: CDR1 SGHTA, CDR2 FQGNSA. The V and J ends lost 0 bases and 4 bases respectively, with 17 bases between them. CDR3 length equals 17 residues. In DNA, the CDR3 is TGTGCCAGCAGCTTAGCGGCCCTACCGATCGGGTCAGATACGCAGTATTTT. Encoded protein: CASSLAALPIGSDTQYF.

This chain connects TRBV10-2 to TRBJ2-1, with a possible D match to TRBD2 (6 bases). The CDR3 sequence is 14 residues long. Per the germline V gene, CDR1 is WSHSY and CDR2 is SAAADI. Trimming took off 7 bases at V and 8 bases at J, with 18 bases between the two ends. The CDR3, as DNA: TGCGCCAGCACCACGGGACTCCTTGGCGATGAGCAGTTCTTC. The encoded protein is CASTTGLLGDEQFF.

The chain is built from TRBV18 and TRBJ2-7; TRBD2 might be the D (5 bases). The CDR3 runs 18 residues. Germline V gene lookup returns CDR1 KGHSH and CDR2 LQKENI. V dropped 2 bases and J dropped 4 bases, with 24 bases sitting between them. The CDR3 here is CASSPLVLALVGPYEQYF. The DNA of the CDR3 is TGTGCCAGCTCACCATTGGTGCTAGCCCTGGTAGGGCCTTACGAGCAGTACTTC.

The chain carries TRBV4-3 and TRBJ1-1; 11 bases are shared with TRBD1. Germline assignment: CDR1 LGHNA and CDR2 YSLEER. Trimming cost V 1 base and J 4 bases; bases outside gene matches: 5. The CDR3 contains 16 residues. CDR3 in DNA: TGCGCCAGCAGCCAAGGAGGACAGGGGGCTGGCACTGAAGCTTTCTTT. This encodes CASSQGGQGAGTEAFF.

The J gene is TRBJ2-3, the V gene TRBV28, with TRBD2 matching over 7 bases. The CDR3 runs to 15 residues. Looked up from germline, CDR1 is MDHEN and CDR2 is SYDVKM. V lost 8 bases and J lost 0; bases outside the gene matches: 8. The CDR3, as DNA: TGTGCCAGCCTGCTTAGCGGGTATAGCACAGATACGCAGTATTTT. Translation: CASLLSGYSTDTQYF.

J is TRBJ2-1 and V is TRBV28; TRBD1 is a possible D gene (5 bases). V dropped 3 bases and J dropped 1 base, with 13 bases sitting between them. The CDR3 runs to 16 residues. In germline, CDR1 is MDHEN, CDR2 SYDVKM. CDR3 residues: CASSFQGYRSYNEQFF. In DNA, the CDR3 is TGTGCCAGCAGTTTCCAGGGATACCGTTCCTACAATGAGCAGTTCTTC. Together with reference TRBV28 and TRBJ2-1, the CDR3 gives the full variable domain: DVKVTQSSRYLVKRTGEKVFLECVQDMDHENMFWYRQDPGLGLRLIYFSYDVKMKEKGDIPEGYSVSREKKERFSLILESASTNQTSMYLCASSFQGYRSYNEQFFGPGTRLTVL.

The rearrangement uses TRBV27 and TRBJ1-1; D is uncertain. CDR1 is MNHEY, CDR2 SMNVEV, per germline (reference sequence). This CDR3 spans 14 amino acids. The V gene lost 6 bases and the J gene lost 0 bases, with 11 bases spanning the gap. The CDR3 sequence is CASRRDMVNTEAFF. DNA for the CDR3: TGTGCCAGCAGGAGAGATATGGTGAACACTGAAGCTTTCTTT.

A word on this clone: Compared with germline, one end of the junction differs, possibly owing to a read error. The chain's CDR3 is CASSFRDRGPLGVF. The CDR3 DNA reads TGCGCCAGCAGCTTCCGGGACAGGGGGCCCTTGGGGGTCTTC. This sequence joins TRBV5-1 and TRBJ2-1, with 12 bases fitting TRBD1. CDR3 length: 14 residues. Germline lookup yields CDR1 SGHRS and CDR2 YFSETQ.

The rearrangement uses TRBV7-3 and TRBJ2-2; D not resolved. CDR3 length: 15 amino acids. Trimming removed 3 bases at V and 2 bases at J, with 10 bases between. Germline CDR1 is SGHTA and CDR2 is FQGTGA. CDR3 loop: CASSFNTANTGELFF. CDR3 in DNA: TGTGCCAGCAGCTTTAATACAGCAAACACCGGGGAGCTGTTTTTT.

The CDR3 DNA reads TGTGCCAGCAGTGAAGCGCAGACTTGGTATGAGTTTGAGCAGTACTTC. Protein product: CASSEAQTWYEFEQYF. The genes are TRBV6-1 and TRBJ2-7; D is unclear. From germline, CDR1 is MNHNS and CDR2 SASEGT. Trimming pared 0 bases from V and 7 bases from J, leaving 19 bases between. This CDR3 comprises 16 residues.

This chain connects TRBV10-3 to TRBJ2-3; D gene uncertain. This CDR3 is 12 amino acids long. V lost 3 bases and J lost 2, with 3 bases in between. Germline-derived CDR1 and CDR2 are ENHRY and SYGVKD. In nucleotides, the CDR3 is TGTGCCATCAGTGATCACACAGATACGCAGTATTTT. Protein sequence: CAISDHTDTQYF.

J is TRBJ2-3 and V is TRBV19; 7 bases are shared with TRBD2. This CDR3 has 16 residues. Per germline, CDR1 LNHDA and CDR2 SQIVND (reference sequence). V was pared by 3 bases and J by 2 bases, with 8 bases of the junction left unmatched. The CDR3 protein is CASSIDLGTNTDTQYF. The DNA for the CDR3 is TGTGCCAGTAGTATTGACCTGGGGACTAACACAGATACGCAGTATTTT.

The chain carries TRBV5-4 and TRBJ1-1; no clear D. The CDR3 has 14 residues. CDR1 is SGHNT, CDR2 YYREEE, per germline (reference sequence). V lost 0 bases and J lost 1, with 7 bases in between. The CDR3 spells CASSLGRENTEAFF. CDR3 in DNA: TGTGCCAGCAGCTTGGGGCGGGAGAACACTGAAGCTTTCTTT.

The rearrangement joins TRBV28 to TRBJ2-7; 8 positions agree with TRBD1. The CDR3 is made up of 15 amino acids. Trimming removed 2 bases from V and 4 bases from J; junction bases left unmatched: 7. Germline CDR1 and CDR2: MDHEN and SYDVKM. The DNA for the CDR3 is TGTGCCAGCAGTTTAGTTGGGACAGGCCCTTACGAGCAGTACTTC. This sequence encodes CASSLVGTGPYEQYF.

The CDR3 DNA is TGTGCCAGCAGACAGGGTCCTGACGAGCAGTACTTC. Translated: CASRQGPDEQYF. The V gene is TRBV7-9, the J gene TRBJ2-7; D perhaps matches TRBD1 (6 bases). From germline, CDR1 is SEHNR and CDR2 FQNEAQ (reference sequence). This CDR3 has 12 residues. V was pared by 6 bases and J by 5 bases, with 11 bases between.